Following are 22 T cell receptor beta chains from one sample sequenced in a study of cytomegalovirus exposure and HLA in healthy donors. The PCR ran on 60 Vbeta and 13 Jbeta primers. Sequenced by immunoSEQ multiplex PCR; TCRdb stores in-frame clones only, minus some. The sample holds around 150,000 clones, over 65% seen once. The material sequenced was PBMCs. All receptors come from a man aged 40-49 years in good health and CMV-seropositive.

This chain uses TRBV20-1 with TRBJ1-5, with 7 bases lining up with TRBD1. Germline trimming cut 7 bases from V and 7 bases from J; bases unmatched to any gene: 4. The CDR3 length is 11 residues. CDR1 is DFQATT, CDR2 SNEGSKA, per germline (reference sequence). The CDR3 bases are TGCAGTGTCCGAGGGGGCCAGCCCCAGCATTTT. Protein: CSVRGGQPQHF.

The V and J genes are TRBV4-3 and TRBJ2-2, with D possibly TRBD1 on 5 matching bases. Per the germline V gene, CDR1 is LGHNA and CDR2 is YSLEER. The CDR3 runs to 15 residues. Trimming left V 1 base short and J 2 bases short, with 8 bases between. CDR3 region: CASSQATVNTGELFF. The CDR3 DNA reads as TGCGCCAGCAGCCAAGCGACAGTAAACACCGGGGAGCTGTTTTTT.

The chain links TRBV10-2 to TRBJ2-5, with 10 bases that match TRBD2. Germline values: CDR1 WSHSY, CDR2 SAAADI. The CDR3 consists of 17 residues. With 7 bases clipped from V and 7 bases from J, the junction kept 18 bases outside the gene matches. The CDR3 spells CASTPGVWSGGVRTQYF. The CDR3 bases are TGCGCCAGCACGCCGGGGGTTTGGAGCGGGGGGGTACGGACCCAGTACTTC.

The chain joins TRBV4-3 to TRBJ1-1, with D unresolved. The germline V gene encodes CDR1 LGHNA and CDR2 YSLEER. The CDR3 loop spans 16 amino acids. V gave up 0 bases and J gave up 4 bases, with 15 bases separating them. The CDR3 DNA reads TGCGCCAGCAGCCAAGATCTATGGGTCGCGGGCACTGAAGCTTTCTTT. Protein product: CASSQDLWVAGTEAFF.

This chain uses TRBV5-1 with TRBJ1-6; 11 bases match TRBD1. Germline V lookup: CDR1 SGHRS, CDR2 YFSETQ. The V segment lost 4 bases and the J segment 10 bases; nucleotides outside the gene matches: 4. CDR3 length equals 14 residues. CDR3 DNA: TGCGCCAGCAGCCCGGGACAGGGGGGATCACCCCTCCACTTT. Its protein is CASSPGQGGSPLHF. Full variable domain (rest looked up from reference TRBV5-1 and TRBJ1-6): KAGVTQTPRYLIKTRGQQVTLSCSPISGHRSVSWYQQTPGQGLQFLFEYFSETQRNKGNFPGRFSGRQFSNSRSEMNVSTLELGDSALYLCASSPGQGGSPLHFGNGTRLTVT.

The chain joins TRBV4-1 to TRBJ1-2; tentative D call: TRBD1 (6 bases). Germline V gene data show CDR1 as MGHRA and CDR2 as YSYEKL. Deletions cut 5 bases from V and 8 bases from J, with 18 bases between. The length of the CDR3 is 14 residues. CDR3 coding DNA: TGCGCCAGCAGCAATATCCGCGGGGGGCGAGGCTACACCTTC. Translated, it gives CASSNIRGGRGYTF.

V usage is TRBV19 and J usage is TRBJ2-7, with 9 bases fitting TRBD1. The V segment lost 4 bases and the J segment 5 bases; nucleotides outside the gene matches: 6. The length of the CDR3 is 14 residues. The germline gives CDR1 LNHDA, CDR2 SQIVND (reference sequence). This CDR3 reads CASSTGTGTHEQYF. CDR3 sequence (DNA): TGTGCCAGTAGTACCGGGACAGGGACCCACGAGCAGTACTTC.

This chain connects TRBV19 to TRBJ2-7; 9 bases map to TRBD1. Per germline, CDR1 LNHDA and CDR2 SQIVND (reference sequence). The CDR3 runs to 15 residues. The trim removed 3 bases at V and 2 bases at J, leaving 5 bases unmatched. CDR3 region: CASSMLTGGAYEQYF. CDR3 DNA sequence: TGTGCCAGTAGTATGTTGACAGGGGGGGCCTACGAGCAGTACTTC.

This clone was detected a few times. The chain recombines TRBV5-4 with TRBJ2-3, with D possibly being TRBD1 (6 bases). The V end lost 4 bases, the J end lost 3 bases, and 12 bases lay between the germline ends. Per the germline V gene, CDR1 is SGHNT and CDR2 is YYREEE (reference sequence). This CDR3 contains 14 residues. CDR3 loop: CASSKGQKTDTQYF. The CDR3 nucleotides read TGTGCCAGCAGCAAAGGACAGAAAACAGATACGCAGTATTTT.

Here the CDR3 DNA reads TGTGCCGTTAGGGGGGGAGGATCACCCCTCCACTTT. Its protein is CAVRGGGSPLHF. The V call is TRBV19, the J call TRBJ1-6; D might be TRBD1 (6 bases). CDR1 is LNHDA and CDR2 is SQIVND in the germline V gene (reference sequence). The CDR3 runs to 12 residues. Between the trimmed V and J ends, which lost 11 bases and 10 bases, there was a span of 15 bases.

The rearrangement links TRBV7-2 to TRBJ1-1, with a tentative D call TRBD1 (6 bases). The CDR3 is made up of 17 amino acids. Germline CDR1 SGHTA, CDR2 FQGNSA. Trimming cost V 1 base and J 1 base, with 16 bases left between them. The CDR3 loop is CASSLGGYGGENTEAFF. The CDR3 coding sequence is TGTGCCAGCAGCTTAGGTGGGTATGGGGGCGAGAACACTGAAGCTTTCTTT.

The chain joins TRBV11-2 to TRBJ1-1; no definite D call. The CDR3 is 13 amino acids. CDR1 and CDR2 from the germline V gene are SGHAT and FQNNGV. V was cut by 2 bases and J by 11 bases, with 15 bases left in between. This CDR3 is CASSLSSGLGAFF. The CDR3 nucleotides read TGTGCCAGCAGCTTAAGTTCGGGTCTCGGGGCTTTCTTT.

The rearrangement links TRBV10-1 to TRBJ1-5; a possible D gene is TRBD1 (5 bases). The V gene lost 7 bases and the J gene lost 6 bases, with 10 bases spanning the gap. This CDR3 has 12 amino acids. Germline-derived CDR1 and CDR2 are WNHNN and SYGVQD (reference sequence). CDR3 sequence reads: CASTGGSQPQHF. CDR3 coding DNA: TGCGCCAGCACCGGGGGGAGTCAGCCCCAGCATTTT.

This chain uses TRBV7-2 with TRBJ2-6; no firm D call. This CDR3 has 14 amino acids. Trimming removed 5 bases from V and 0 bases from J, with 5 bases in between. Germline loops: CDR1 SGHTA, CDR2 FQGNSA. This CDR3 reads CASSLGSGANVLTF. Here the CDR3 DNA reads TGTGCCAGCAGCCTCGGCTCTGGGGCCAACGTCCTGACTTTC.

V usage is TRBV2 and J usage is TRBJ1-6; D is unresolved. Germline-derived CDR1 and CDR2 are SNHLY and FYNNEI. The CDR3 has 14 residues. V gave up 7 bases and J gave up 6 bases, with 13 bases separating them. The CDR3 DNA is TGTGCCAGCACCTCGGGAGGTGGTAATTCACCCCTCCACTTT. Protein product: CASTSGGGNSPLHF.

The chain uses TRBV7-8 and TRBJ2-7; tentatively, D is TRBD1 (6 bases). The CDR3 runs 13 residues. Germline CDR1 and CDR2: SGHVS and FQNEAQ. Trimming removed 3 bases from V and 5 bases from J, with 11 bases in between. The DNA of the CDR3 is TGTGCCAGCAGCTTCTTGGGGGCGAACGAGCAGTACTTC. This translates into CASSFLGANEQYF.

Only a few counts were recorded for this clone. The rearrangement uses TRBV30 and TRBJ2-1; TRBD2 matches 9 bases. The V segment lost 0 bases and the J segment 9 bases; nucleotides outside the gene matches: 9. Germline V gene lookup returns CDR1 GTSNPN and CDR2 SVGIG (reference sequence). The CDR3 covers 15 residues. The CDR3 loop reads CAWSVGRRGGREQFF. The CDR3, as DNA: TGTGCCTGGAGTGTCGGACGGCGGGGGGGCCGTGAGCAGTTCTTC.

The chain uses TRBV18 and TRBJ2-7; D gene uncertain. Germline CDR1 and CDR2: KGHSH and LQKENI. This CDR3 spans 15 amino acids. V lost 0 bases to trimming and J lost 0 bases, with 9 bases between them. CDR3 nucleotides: TGTGCCAGCTCACCACCTAGAGGAAGCTCCTACGAGCAGTACTTC. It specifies CASSPPRGSSYEQYF.

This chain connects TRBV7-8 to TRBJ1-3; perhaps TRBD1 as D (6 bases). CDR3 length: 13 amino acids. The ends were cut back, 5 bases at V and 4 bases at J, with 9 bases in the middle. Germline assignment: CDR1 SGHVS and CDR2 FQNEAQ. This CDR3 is CASSGDTGNTIYF. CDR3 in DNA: TGTGCCAGCAGCGGGGACACAGGAAACACCATATATTTT.

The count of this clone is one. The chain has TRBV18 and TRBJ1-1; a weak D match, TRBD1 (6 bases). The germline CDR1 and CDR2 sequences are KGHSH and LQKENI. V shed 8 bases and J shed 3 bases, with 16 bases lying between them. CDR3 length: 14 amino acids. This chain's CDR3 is CASLISRGYTEAFF. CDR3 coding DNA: TGTGCCAGCCTCATTTCCAGGGGCTACACTGAAGCTTTCTTT.

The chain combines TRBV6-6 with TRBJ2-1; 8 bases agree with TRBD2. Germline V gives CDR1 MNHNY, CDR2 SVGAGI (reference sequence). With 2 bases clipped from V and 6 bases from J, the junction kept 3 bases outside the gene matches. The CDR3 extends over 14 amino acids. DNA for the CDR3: TGTGCCAGCAGTTACCTTCGGGGGGGCAATGAGCAGTTCTTC. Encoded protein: CASSYLRGGNEQFF.

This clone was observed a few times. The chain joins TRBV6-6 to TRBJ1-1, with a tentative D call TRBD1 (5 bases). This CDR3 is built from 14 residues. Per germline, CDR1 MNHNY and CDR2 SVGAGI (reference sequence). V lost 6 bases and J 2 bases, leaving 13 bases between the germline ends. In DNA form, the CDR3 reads TGTGCCAGCAGGGGGCGGGGAGGAAACACTGAAGCTTTCTTT. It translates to CASRGRGGNTEAFF.